This entry describes one TCR beta chain. Its cognate antigen is unknown. The record originates from a study of T-cell memory formation after mild COVID-19. The overall study: Each donor largely had its own TCR clusters.

Study conclusions and caveats: Among clones contracting day 15 to 85, CD4/CD8 was balanced, whereas later expanders leaned CD4+. Researchers report contracting CD4+ clones mostly in CM and EM, with CD8+ clones in EMRA. The pre-infection memory compartment contained some responding clones, suggesting cross-reactive memory joined.

TCRdb processed the 5' RACE reads anew with MiXCR; each CDR3 protein has one entry. The table has a few hundred thousand distinct CDR3 sequences, roughly 20% seen once. V lost 5 bases and J 2 bases, leaving 12 bases between the germline ends. Looked up from germline, CDR1 is DFQATT and CDR2 is SNEGSKA (reference sequence). This CDR3 has 13 residues. This receptor was taken from a man aged 18 to 29 who had mild COVID-19 (a few samples of this study predate the infection). Cell type and time point are not known. The chain recombines TRBV20-1 with TRBJ1-1; D is unclear. What was sequenced was PBMCs or a T cell subset sorted from them (not recorded which). The CDR3 DNA sequence: TGCAGTGCTCGGGTGGCAGGCAACACTGAAGCTTTCTTT. Translating gives CSARVAGNTEAFF.